The 3 T cell receptor beta chains in this list originate from one sample, sequenced in a study of liver allograft versus peripheral blood T cells. On the study more broadly: Recipients' peripheral blood supplied the T cell receptor repertoires against which those in transplanted livers were compared.

TCRdb itself ran the reads through MiXCR, one entry per CDR3 protein. This table holds 7,500 to 9,000 distinct CDR3 sequences, about a sixth found once. The receptors here all came from a human patient who had a liver transplant. Some T cells could come from the graft donor.

By sample share, this clonotype is medium-sized. The chain couples TRBV20-1 to TRBJ1-6, with 9 bases matching TRBD1. With V trimmed by 0 bases and J by 10 bases, 4 bases remained unmatched. The CDR3 is 14 amino acids. Germline lookup yields CDR1 DFQATT and CDR2 SNEGSKA (reference sequence). CDR3 in amino acids: CSARERTGESPLHF. In DNA form, the CDR3 reads TGCAGTGCTAGAGAGAGGACAGGGGAATCACCCCTCCACTTT.

There are many counts of this clonotype. V usage is TRBV6-5 and J usage is TRBJ2-7; tentative D call: TRBD2 (5 bases). CDR3 length: 14 residues. Looked up from germline, CDR1 is MNHEY and CDR2 is SVGAGI. V gave up 2 bases and J gave up 0 bases, with 8 bases separating them. DNA of the CDR3: TGTGCCAGCAGTTACCTAGCAGACTCCTACGAGCAGTACTTC. Its protein product is CASSYLADSYEQYF.

This clonotype was counted between two and nine times. The chain employs TRBV30 and TRBJ2-5; 10 bases are a match to TRBD2. From germline, CDR1 is GTSNPN and CDR2 SVGIG (reference sequence). This CDR3 is built from 14 residues. V shed 6 bases, J shed 2 bases, and the junction held 6 bases outside the gene matches. CDR3 nucleotides: TGTGCCTGCCAAGCGGGGGGGGGGCAAGAGACCCAGTACTTC. It translates to CACQAGGGQETQYF.